This record concerns one T cell receptor beta chain sequence. These data originate in a study of blood T cell repertoires in COVID-19. About the research overall: Whether acute or convalescent, the COVID-19 samples came from the United States, Italy and Spain. PBMCs, B-cell-depleted T cells, or T cells provided the cDNA or gDNA that made up the material.

Germline V gene lookup returns CDR1 MNHNY and CDR2 SVGAGI (reference sequence). The CDR3 is made up of 16 amino acids. The V and J ends lost 6 bases and 6 bases, in that order; junction bases with no gene match: 10. Methods used by the authors: From reference gene primer amplification, estimates of nucleated cell counts were derived. TCRdb keeps only in-frame clones here, not all; method: immunoSEQ multiplex PCR. V, J and clone size are those of that table, while D and trimming were read from the DNA. The repertoire consists of approximately 110,000 clones, with 70% to 90% occurring once and the leading ten covering approximately 2.1%.

This receptor was obtained from a human donor in a cohort sampled during active COVID-19. The sample consisted of peripheral blood. V gene TRBV6-6 combines with J gene TRBJ2-4; 11 bases line up with TRBD2. The DNA for the CDR3 is TGTGCCAGCAGAACCTCTCCGGGACTAGCGGCAAACATTCAGTACTTC. As protein: CASRTSPGLAANIQYF.